The present T cell receptor beta chain was sequenced within a study of CD8+ T cells in alopecia areata. For the study at large: Tofacitinib was taken orally by treated patients, and the dose was 5 to 10 mg twice daily.

Germline CDR1 reads LGHNA; CDR2 reads YSLEER. The ends were cut back, 0 bases at V and 5 bases at J, with 19 bases in the middle. This CDR3 has 17 residues. Treatment defined: oral pan-JAK inhibitor, 5-10 mg twice daily. As to this clone: What it recognizes is unknown.

Study-wide points: Tofacitinib significantly lowered scalp clonality and expanded CD8+ clones among the top 100.

Investigators isolated RNA and reverse transcribed it into cDNA to act as the sequencing template. Profiled with immunoSEQ multiplex PCR; TCRdb holds only in-frame clones, not every one. The sample lists about 200,000 clones, roughly 60% occurring once. This sequence joins TRBV4-3 and TRBJ2-5, with D possibly matching TRBD2 (5 bases). This TCR derives from a human donor with alopecia areata. This material consisted of CD4+ T cells sorted from blood, taken at week 24, from a patient treated with tofacitinib. The CDR3 sequence: CASSQDHPSYSGETQYF. The CDR3 nucleotides read TGCGCCAGCAGCCAAGACCATCCGTCCTACTCGGGGGAGACCCAGTACTTC.